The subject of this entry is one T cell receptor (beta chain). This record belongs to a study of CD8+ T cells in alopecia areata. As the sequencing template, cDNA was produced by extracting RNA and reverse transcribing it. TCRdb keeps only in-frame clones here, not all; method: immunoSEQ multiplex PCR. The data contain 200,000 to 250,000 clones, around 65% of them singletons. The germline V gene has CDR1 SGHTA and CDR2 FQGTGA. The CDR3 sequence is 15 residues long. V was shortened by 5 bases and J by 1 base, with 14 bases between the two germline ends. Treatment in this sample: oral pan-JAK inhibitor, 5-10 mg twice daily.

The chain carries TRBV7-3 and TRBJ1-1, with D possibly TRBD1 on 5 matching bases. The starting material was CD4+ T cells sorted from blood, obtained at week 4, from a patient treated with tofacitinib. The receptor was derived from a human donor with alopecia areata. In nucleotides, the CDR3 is TGTGCCAGCAGCCTTCTTGGGGCTGGGAACACTGAAGCTTTCTTT. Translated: CASSLLGAGNTEAFF.